This T cell receptor (beta chain) was identified in a study of cytomegalovirus exposure and HLA in healthy donors. About this clone: Its cognate antigen is unknown.

Study-wide results and caveats: Sequencing had likely introduced a cluster of highly shared sequence variants as an artifact. There were several of the most significant clusters that appeared linked to common viral pathogens in a later analysis.

Primers for the PCR totalled 60 Vbeta and 13 Jbeta. Repertoires were generated with immunoSEQ multiplex PCR, while TCRdb's copy carries only in-frame clones and drops some. The sample holds approximately 140,000 clones; 73% are singletons and the top ten take roughly 1.3%. V was shortened by 0 bases and J by 8 bases, with 8 bases between the two germline ends. Germline V gene data show CDR1 as SGHDT and CDR2 as YYEEEE. This CDR3 contains 12 residues. The TCR sequence derives from a woman aged 40 to 50 in good health and CMV-seronegative. The sample taken for sequencing was PBMCs. The V call is TRBV5-6, the J call TRBJ1-1; D is ambiguous. CDR3 amino acids: CASSLVGKEAFF. Here the CDR3 DNA reads TGTGCCAGCAGCTTGGTGGGCAAAGAAGCTTTCTTT.